This T cell receptor beta chain was identified in a study of T cell repertoires and Cas9 in healthy adults listed by TCRdb under 2018. As for the study more broadly: Multi-effector potency, cytotoxicity and lineage determination within the CD4 and CD8 compartments were characterized for SpCas9-reactive T cells. The study looked at preexisting T cell immunity to the Streptococcus pyogenes Cas9 nuclease (SpCas9), which is used in CRISPR gene editing.

The CDR3 covers 12 residues, taking in both the cysteine and the phenylalanine. Kept here is only the CDR3 DNA, which spans 36 bases and is read in frame from base 1. Per the germline V gene (reference sequence), GTSNPN is the CDR1 and SVGIG is the CDR2. Germline trimming amounts to 4 bases on V and 3 bases on J, with 1 as the count of junction bases outside the gene matches. Donors were healthy humans. The full study reports these points: In vitro, the proliferation and function of SpCas9-reactive effector T cells were reported to be mitigated by SpCas9-reactive regulatory T cells.

Libraries were made using the immunoSEQ multiplex PCR assay. What TCRdb holds here is the immuneACCESS table cut down to in-frame rearrangements. Part of the clones is not present; checked against another copy, under half of the missing clones reflect an unresolved V gene, and the others are unexplained. The sample table holds 20,000 to 25,000 clones, of which about 90% were seen once. The ten top clones hold roughly 1.5% of the sample. Remarks on this clone: It has no known antigen specificity. No qualities accompany the bases; no much larger clone lies one base away.

The rearrangement combines TRBV30 with TRBJ2-5; 8 central nucleotides agree with TRBD1. This TCR was recovered from a human donor in good health. The sequenced material came from CD4+ effector T cells (CD127+, CD25-, CD137-, CD154-) from PBMCs; culture status not recorded. The CDR3 amino acid sequence is: CAWTTGEETQYF. DNA sequence: TGTGCCTGGACGACAGGGGAAGAGACCCAGTACTTC.